The clone carrying this T cell receptor (beta chain) showed up just once. The PCR made use of 60 Vbeta and 13 Jbeta primers. Only in-frame clones appear in the TCRdb table, and some are missing; sequencing was by immunoSEQ multiplex PCR. The data hold a few hundred thousand clones, with about nine tenths observed a single time. The source of the sample is a study of cytomegalovirus exposure and HLA in healthy donors. Trimming pared 0 bases from V and 5 bases from J, leaving 17 bases between. CDR3 length: 17 amino acids. Germline lookup yields CDR1 SGHDN and CDR2 FVKESK. The genes are TRBV14 and TRBJ2-1, with D perhaps TRBD2 (5 bases). The TCR originated in a girl aged 2 to 9 in good health and CMV-seronegative. Sequenced material: PBMCs. The CDR3 DNA reads as TGTGCCAGCAGCCAAGATCTGGCTAGGAGGAAGAACAATGAGCAGTTCTTC. Translated: CASSQDLARRKNNEQFF.